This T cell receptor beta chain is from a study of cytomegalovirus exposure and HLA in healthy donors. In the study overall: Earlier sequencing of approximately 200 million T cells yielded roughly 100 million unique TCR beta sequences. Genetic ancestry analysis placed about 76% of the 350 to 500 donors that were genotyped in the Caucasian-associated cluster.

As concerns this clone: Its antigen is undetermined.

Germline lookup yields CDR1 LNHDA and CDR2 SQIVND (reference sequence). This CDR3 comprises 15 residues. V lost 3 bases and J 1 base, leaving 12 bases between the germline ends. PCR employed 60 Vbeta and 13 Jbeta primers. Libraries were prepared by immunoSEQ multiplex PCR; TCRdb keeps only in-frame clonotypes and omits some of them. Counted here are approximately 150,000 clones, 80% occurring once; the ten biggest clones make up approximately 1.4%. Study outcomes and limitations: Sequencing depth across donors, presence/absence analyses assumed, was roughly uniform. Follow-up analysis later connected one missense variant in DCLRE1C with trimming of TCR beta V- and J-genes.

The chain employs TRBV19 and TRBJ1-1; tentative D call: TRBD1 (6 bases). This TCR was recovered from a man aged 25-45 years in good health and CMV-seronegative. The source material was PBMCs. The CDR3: CASSIIPQGNTEAFF. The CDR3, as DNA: TGTGCCAGTAGTATTATTCCACAGGGGAACACTGAAGCTTTCTTT.